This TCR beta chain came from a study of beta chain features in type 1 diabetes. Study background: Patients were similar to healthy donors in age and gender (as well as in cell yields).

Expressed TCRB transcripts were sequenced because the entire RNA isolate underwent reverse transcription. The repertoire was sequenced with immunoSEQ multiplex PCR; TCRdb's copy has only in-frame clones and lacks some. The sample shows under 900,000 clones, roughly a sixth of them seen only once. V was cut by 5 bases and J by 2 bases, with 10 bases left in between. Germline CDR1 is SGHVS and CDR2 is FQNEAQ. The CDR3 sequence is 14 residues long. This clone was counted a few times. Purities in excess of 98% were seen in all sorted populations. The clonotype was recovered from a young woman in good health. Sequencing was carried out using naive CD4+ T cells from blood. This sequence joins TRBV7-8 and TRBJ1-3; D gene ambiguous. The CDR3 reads CASSPALTGNTIYF. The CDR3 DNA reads TGTGCCAGCAGCCCCGCACTGACTGGAAACACCATATATTTT.